This T cell receptor (beta chain) is from a study of blood T cell repertoires in COVID-19. Using immunoSEQ multiplex PCR, the repertoire was profiled, and TCRdb retains in-frame clones only, with some absent. The top ten hold about a sixth of the sample, which has tens of thousands of clones, 70% to 85% seen once. The CDR3 covers 15 residues. Trimming left V 6 bases short and J 4 bases short, with 18 bases between. The germline gives CDR1 MDHEN, CDR2 SYDVKM. The sample was peripheral blood. The TCR comes from a man between 65 and 80 years old with active COVID-19. V and J are TRBV28 and TRBJ2-5; D is possibly TRBD2 (7 bases). The CDR3 reads CASSQGGAEGETQYF. The DNA of the CDR3 is TGTGCCAGCAGCCAAGGGGGGGCGGAAGGAGAGACCCAGTACTTC. Full variable domain (outside the CDR3, taken from reference TRBV28 and TRBJ2-5): DVKVTQSSRYLVKRTGEKVFLECVQDMDHENMFWYRQDPGLGLRLIYFSYDVKMKEKGDIPEGYSVSREKKERFSLILESASTNQTSMYLCASSQGGAEGETQYFGPGTRLLVL.